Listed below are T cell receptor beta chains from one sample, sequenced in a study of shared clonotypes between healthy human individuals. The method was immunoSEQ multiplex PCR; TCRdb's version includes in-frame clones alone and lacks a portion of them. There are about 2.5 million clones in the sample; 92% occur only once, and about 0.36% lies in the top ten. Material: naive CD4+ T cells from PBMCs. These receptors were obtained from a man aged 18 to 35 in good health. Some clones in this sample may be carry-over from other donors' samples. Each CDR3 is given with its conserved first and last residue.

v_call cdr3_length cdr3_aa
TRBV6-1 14 CASRDPARDYEQYF
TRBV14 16 CASSLDRGQRNTEAFF
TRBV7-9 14 CASSLVAGNTEAFF
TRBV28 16 CASSPKGTGRYNEQFF
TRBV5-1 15 CASSLAPGAGNIQYF
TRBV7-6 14 CASSLVSGEETQYF
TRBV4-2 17 CASSQARTSGRADTQYF
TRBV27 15 CASSRQGYSNQPQHF
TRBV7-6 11 CASSSRGAQYF
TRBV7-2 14 CASSLVSSTDTQYF
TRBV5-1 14 CASSAGGAGNEQFF
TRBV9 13 CASSAQGSYGYTF
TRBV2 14 CASSSGQSNQPQHF
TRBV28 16 CASSFSGTYSGNTIYF
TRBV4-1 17 CASSQDSAGQGVYEQYF
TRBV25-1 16 CASSSLPSAATDTQYF
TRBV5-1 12 CASSSKDTEAFF
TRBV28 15 CASTPSPLEAKEQYF
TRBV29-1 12 CSVEARRVTQYF
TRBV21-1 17 CASSKPGGINPAYEQYF
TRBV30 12 CAYGQENEKLFF
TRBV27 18 CASSLSPFPSGLWGEQYF
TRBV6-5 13 CASSFNSHNEQFF
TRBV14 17 CASSLRTGAFNTGELFF
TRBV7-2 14 CASSLQRGPVEQYF
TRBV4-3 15 CASSPTLTENYGYTF
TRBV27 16 CASSPSGTDSSYEQYF
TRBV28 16 CASIRSGGSWNTEAFF
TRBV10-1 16 CASSGGRIANTGELFF
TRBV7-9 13 CASSQDRVPEAFF
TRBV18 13 CASSPNGAEKLFF
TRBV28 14 CASSLSQLAGGQYF
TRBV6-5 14 CASSYNSPQETQYF
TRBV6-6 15 CASSYSGLSTDTQYF
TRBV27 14 CASSSGLANNEQFF